This T cell receptor (beta chain) was profiled in a study of Tregs in tolerant kidney transplant recipients. Study conclusions and caveats: Expanding Tregs on activated donor B cells appeared to best identify donor-specific TCRbeta clones. Biological reproducibility was not directly addressed in this study. The small number of patients limits these findings pending further validation.

TCRdb keeps only in-frame clones here, not all; method: immunoSEQ multiplex PCR. This sample has some 100,000 clones, with 92% found just once. The CDR3 runs 15 residues. Trimming stripped 4 bases from V and 6 bases from J, with 17 bases between. From germline, CDR1 is SGDLS and CDR2 YYNGEE. This clone was seen once. What it binds is not known. The chain combines TRBV9 with TRBJ2-1; possibly TRBD2 for D (5 bases). What was sequenced was CD4+ T cells from blood. This TCR derives from a human donor in good health. The CDR3 DNA sequence: TGTGCCAGCAGCCAACGGGGTGTTCTTGCCAATGAGCAGTTCTTC. Translated: CASSQRGVLANEQFF.